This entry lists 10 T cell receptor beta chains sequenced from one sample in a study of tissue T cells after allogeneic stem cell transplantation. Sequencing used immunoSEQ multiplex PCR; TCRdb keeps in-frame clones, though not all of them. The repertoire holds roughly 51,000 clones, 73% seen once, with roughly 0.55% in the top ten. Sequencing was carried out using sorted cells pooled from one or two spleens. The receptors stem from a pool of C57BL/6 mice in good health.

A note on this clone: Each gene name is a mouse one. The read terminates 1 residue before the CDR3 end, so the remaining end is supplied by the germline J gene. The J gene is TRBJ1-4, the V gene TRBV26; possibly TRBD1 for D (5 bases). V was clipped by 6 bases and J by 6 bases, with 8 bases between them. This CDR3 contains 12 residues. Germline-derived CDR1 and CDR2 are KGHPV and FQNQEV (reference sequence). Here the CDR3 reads CASSRRDERLFF. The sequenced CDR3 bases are TGTGCCAGCAGCCGCAGGGACGAAAGATTATTT.

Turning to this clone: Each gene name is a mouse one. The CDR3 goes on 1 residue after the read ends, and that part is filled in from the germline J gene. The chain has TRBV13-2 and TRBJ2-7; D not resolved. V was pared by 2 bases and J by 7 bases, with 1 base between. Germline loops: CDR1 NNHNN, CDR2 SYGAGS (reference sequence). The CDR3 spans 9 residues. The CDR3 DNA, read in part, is TGTGCCAGCGGTGAGGAACAGTAC. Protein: CASGEEQY. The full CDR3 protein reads CASGEEQYF.

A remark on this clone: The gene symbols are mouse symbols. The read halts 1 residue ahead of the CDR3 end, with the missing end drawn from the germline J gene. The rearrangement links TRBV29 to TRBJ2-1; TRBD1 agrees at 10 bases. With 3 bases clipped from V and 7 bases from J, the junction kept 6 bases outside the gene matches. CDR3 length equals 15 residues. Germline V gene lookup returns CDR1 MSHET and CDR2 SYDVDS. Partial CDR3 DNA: TGTGCTAGCAGTTTCCCCGGGACAGGGGAGGCTGAGCAGTTC. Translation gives CASSFPGTGEAEQF. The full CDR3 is CASSFPGTGEAEQFF.

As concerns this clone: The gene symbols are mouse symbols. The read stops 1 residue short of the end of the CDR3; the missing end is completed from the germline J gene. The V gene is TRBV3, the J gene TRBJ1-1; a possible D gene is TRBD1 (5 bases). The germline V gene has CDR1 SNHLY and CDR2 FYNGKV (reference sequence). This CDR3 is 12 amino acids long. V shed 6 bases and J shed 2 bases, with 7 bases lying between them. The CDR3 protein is CASSRDNTEVFF. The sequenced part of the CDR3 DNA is TGTGCCAGCAGTCGGGACAACACAGAAGTCTTC.

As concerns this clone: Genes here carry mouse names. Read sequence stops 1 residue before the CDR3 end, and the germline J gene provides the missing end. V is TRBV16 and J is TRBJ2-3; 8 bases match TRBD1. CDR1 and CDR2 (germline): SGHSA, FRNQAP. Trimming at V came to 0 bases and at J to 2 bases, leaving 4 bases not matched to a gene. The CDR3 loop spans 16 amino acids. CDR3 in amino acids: CASSLDGRGLAETLYF. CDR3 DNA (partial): TGTGCAAGCAGCTTAGATGGCAGGGGGCTTGCAGAAACGCTGTAT.

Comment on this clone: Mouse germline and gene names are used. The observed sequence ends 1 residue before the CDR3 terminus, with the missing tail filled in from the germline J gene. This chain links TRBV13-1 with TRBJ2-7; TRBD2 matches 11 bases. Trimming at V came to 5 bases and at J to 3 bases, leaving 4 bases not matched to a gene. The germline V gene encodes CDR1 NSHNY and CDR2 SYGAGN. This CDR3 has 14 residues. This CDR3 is CASSGLGGLYEQYF. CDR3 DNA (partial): TGTGCCAGCAGCGGACTGGGGGGCCTCTATGAACAGTAC.

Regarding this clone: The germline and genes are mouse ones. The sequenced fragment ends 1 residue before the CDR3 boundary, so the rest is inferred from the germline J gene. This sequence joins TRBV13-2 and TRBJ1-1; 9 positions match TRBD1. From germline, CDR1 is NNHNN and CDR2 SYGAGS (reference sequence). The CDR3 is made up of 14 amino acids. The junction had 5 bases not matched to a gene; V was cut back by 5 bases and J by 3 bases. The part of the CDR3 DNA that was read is TGTGCCAGCGGCCCGGGACAGGGTTACACAGAAGTCTTC. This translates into CASGPGQGYTEVF. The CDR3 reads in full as CASGPGQGYTEVFF.

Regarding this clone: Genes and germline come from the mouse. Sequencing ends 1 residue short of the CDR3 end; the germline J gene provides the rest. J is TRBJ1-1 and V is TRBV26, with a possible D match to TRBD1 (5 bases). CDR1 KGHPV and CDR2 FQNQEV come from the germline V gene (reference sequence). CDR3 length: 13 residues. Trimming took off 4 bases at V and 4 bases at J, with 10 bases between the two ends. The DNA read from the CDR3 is TGTGCCAGCAGTCGCCGGACAATCACAGAAGTCTTC. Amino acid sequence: CASSRRTITEVF. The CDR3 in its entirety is CASSRRTITEVFF.

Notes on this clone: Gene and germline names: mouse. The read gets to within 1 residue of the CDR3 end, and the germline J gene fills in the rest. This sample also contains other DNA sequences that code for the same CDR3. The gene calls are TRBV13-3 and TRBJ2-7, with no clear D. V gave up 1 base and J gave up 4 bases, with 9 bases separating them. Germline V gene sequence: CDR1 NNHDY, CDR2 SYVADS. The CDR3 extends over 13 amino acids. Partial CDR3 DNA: TGTGCCAGCAGTGATTTAGACACTTATGAACAGTAC. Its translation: CASSDLDTYEQY. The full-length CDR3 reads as CASSDLDTYEQYF.

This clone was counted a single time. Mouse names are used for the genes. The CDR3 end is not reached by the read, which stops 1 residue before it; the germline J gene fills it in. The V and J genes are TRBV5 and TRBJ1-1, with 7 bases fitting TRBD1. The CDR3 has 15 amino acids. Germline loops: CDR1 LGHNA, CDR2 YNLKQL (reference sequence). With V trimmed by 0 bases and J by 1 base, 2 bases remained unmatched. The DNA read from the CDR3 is TGTGCCAGCAGCCAAGACAACAGGGGAAACACAGAAGTCTTC. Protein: CASSQDNRGNTEVF. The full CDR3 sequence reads CASSQDNRGNTEVFF.